This T cell receptor beta chain was observed in a study of T cells of healthy individuals. TCRdb re-called the 5' RACE reads through MiXCR, storing one row per CDR3 protein. Of some 69,000 distinct CDR3 sequences in the sample, 16% were seen once. Trimming removed 5 bases from V and 5 bases from J, with 10 bases in between. Germline lookup yields CDR1 SGHTA and CDR2 FQGNSA. CDR3 length: 13 amino acids. The chain has TRBV7-2 and TRBJ2-1; no clear D. The source of this sequence is a human donor in good health. This CDR3 reads CASSPDRDNEQFF. The CDR3 nucleotides are TGTGCCAGCAGCCCGGACCGCGACAATGAGCAGTTCTTC.